This T cell receptor (beta chain) came from a study of molecular identifiers for immune sequencing clone quantification (dated by TCRdb to the late 2010s). Describing the broader study: For a replicate experiment, RNA from roughly 20,000 or 100,000 naive CD8 T cells was divided into five aliquots, and four of the five aliquots were sequenced. The study was a methods study using CD8 T cells to benchmark molecular-identifier clustering-based TCR repertoire sequencing (MIDCIRS) and TCR RNA copy counting. Paper-wide results and their limitations: Spiked-in Jurkat TCR RNA equivalent to a single cell was reported to be detectable even among some 910,000 naive CD8 T cells. When barcode sub-clustering was left out, chimeric consensus sequences inflated TCR diversity, with chimeras reaching as high as 47%. Approximately 3 recovered TCR RNA copies per cell were obtained by modeling, versus roughly 10 by digital PCR, implying a capture efficiency of about 30%. Highly expanded clone sizes could be underestimated if identical TCR molecules share a barcode. In CMV-specific effector cells, over 99% of molecules were held by clones above 20 RNA copies, whereas under 1% of molecules were held by such clones in naive cells.

About this clonotype: There is no known antigen for this receptor. No much larger clone is present one base from it, and per-base qualities are unavailable.

Reading from cysteine to phenylalanine, the CDR3 counts 12 amino acids. The entry retains the CDR3 DNA only, 36 bases that are in frame from base 1. After removal of 7 bases from V and 6 bases from J, the junction retains 5 bases not matched to a gene. CDR1 and CDR2, per the germline V gene, are SQVTM and ANQGSEA. Naive CD8 T cells, defined as CD8+CD4-CCR7+CD45RA+, were FACS-sorted into RLT Plus buffer on a BD FACSAria II. To compare sensitivity, a portion of the naive CD8 T cell RNA was divided evenly between MIDCIRS and a Smart-seq2-style 5'RACE protocol. CD8 T cells were enriched using RosetteSep CD8+ T Cell Enrichment Cocktail and Ficoll-Paque, and the enriched cells then underwent ACK red cell lysis. The library was generated by PCR. Sequenced using an Illumina MiSeq. Total RNA was purified with the Qiagen AllPrep DNA/RNA kit. Before any analysis, reads coming from multiple sequencing runs of the same library were combined into one pool. The source study handled its data this way. Reads were retained only if the reads had an exact TCR constant sequence, and the retained reads were trimmed to 150 nt and grouped according to their 12-nt molecular barcodes. Reads within each barcode group were sub-clustered using a 15% Levenshtein threshold, and quality-weighted consensus sequences were constructed for each RNA molecule. Non-functional sequences were excluded, and lower-count sequences lying one edit away from another sequence were also excluded. Barcode sub-clusters with fewer than 20% of the maximum read count were removed, based on fitting two negative binomial distributions. Using fastp at Q25 and MiXCR, TCRdb reprocessed the public reads and kept productive beta chains. Records with the same CDR3 protein are collapsed into one entry carrying the most frequent genes and DNA. TCRdb, rather than the study authors, made the V and J calls. This sample has about 35,000 distinct CDR3 sequences in its table, and around 20% of those were observed once. The ten largest clones represent less than 8.5% of the sample.

The sequence came from a human donor in good health. Some libraries in this study had Jurkat cell RNA spiked in. Sequencing used naive CD8+ T cells from blood, with Jurkat cell RNA spiked in. The cell subset or site label of this sample denotes: FACS-sorted CD8+CD4-CCR7+CD45RA+ naive T cells. The rearrangement joined TRBV29-1 to TRBJ2-2, and 7 bases in between align with TRBD2. Here the CDR3 is given as CSAIAGPGELFF. The DNA sequence reads TGCAGCGCAATAGCGGGCCCCGGGGAGCTGTTTTTT.